The T cell receptor (beta chain) under discussion was sequenced for a study of OX40 agonist ivuxolimab in advanced cancers. Patients were ineligible given autoimmune disease history or systemic immunosuppression. Method: immunoSEQ multiplex PCR; TCRdb's copy keeps in-frame clones and lacks some. The table lists 75,000 to 100,000 clones, more than 80% of them singletons, with about 5.5% in the top ten. Study-wide findings and caveats: Within 6 weeks, CD4+ and CD8+ blood T cells expanded clonally at 0.1 to 3.0 mg/kg.

Details on this clone: Its antigen is not known.

Germline V gene data show CDR1 as MDHEN and CDR2 as SYDVKM. This CDR3 is 14 amino acids long. V was pared by 4 bases and J by 9 bases, with 13 bases between. The chain joins TRBV28 to TRBJ1-6; unclear D gene. Sequenced material: CD4+ or CD8+ T cells sorted from blood, taken in a trial of the OX40 agonist ivuxolimab. The sequence was obtained from an adult with an advanced solid tumor such as melanoma, head and neck, liver or kidney cancer. The CDR3 DNA reads TGTGCCAGCAGTTCTCAGCCCAATATTTCACCCCTCCACTTT. Amino acid sequence: CASSSQPNISPLHF.